One sample yielded the 16 T cell receptor beta chains listed below, sequenced in a study of blood T cells in healthy people across ages. For the second PCR, which ran for about 6 to 11 cycles, a sample-barcoded 5' primer and a J-beta primer mix were used. TCRdb itself ran the 5' RACE reads through MiXCR, one entry per CDR3 protein. The table includes fewer than 700,000 distinct CDR3 sequences, around 48% detected once. The sample taken for sequencing was blood. These receptors came from an elderly man in good health.

This clonotype was picked up a small number of times. The chain combines TRBV3-1 with TRBJ1-6; tentatively, D is TRBD1 (5 bases). The length of the CDR3 is 13 residues. Germline V gene sequence: CDR1 LGHDT, CDR2 YNNKEL (reference sequence). V was cut by 1 base and J by 9 bases, with 7 bases left in between. The CDR3 DNA is TGTGCCAGCAGCCAAGGACAGCCTTCACCCCTCCACTTT. Encoded protein: CASSQGQPSPLHF.

The chain couples TRBV2 to TRBJ2-5; 11 bases are shared with TRBD2. V gave up 4 bases and J gave up 3 bases; unmatched junction bases: 4. Per germline, CDR1 SNHLY and CDR2 FYNNEI. There are 15 residues in the CDR3. The CDR3 DNA is TGTGCCAGCAGTGGGTCTAGCGGGGGGAAAGAGACCCAGTACTTC. This sequence encodes CASSGSSGGKETQYF.

The CDR3 DNA is TGTGCCAGCAGTTCCCCTGGGCGATCAGGGCAGTTCTTC. As protein: CASSSPGRSGQFF. This chain joins TRBV7-2 and TRBJ2-1; D unresolved. In germline, CDR1 is SGHTA, CDR2 FQGNSA. The CDR3 has 13 amino acids. Trimming shortened V by 6 bases and J by 12 bases, and 18 bases separated the two germline ends.

The chain uses TRBV5-1 and TRBJ1-1; D unresolved. This CDR3 region has 17 residues. Germline CDR1 reads SGHRS; CDR2 reads YFSETQ. V was clipped by 4 bases and J by 1 base, with 20 bases between them. For the CDR3, the DNA is TGCGCCAGCAGCGTACTCCCCCTAGAGACGGGGAACACTGAAGCTTTCTTT. It yields the protein CASSVLPLETGNTEAFF.

This clonotype is a singleton in its sample. The V call is TRBV20-1, the J call TRBJ1-2, with 7 bases aligning to TRBD1. Germline assignment: CDR1 DFQATT and CDR2 SNEGSKA (reference sequence). V gave up 6 bases and J gave up 2 bases; unmatched junction bases: 6. This CDR3 has 13 residues. The CDR3 coding sequence is TGCAGTGCAACAAGACAGGGAAACTATGGCTACACCTTC. Translation: CSATRQGNYGYTF.

The chain employs TRBV12-3 or TRBV12-4 and TRBJ2-1; D ambiguous. The CDR3 is 12 residues long. V was pared by 6 bases and J by 9 bases, with 12 bases between. The CDR3 protein is CASRLGAIEQFF. CDR3 nucleotide sequence: TGTGCCAGCAGATTGGGCGCAATTGAGCAGTTCTTC.

There are a few counts of this clonotype. The chain carries TRBV6-5 and TRBJ1-2, with D uncertain. This CDR3 region has 15 residues. Germline V gene lookup returns CDR1 MNHEY and CDR2 SVGAGI. The V end was cut by 3 bases, the J end by 0 bases, with 11 bases between. CDR3 protein: CASSYSQITNYGYTF. The CDR3, as DNA: TGTGCCAGCAGTTATTCCCAAATCACTAACTATGGCTACACCTTC.

Points on this clonotype: A much larger clonotype is one base distant, so this may be a read error. The rearrangement joins TRBV29-1 to TRBJ2-5; possible D gene TRBD1, 5 bases. There are 11 residues in the CDR3. Germline V gene sequence: CDR1 SQVTM, CDR2 ANQGSEA. Trimming shortened V by 5 bases and J by 4 bases, and 8 bases separated the two germline ends. This CDR3 is CSVNQGETQYF. CDR3 bases: TGCAGCGTTAACCAGGGAGAGACCCAGTACTTC.

The chain has TRBV29-1 and TRBJ1-1; D is possibly TRBD1 (5 bases). V was cut by 7 bases and J by 1 base, with 10 bases left in between. The germline V gene encodes CDR1 SQVTM and CDR2 ANQGSEA. The CDR3 spans 12 residues. For the CDR3, the DNA is TGCAGCGAGACGAGGGGGAACACTGAAGCTTTCTTT. Protein sequence: CSETRGNTEAFF.

The chain combines TRBV7-9 with TRBJ1-4, with D perhaps TRBD1 (5 bases). The V and J ends lost 5 bases and 7 bases respectively, with 14 bases between them. Germline-derived CDR1 and CDR2 are SEHNR and FQNEAQ (reference sequence). The CDR3 totals 14 residues. CDR3 coding DNA: TGTGCCAGCAGCCTGTGGAGGGGACCTGAAAAACTGTTTTTT. As protein: CASSLWRGPEKLFF.

This clonotype occurred a few times. V is TRBV29-1 and J is TRBJ2-3; D might be TRBD2 (5 bases). The CDR3 runs 14 residues. Germline V CDR1 and CDR2: SQVTM, ANQGSEA. V dropped 6 bases and J dropped 4 bases, with 17 bases sitting between them. The CDR3 protein is CSVTDYRGADTQYF. CDR3 sequence (DNA): TGCAGCGTGACCGACTACCGTGGGGCAGATACGCAGTATTTT.

V gene TRBV28 combines with J gene TRBJ2-5; TRBD1 matches at 8 bases. The trim removed 6 bases at V and 7 bases at J, leaving 19 bases unmatched. The germline V gene encodes CDR1 MDHEN and CDR2 SYDVKM. This CDR3 has 17 amino acids. Here the CDR3 reads CASRTPTGAARKGTQYF. The DNA for the CDR3 is TGTGCCAGCAGGACCCCGACAGGGGCCGCGAGAAAAGGGACCCAGTACTTC.

V usage is TRBV20-1 and J usage is TRBJ2-3; D possibly corresponds to TRBD2 (6 bases). The V and J ends lost 0 bases and 1 base respectively, with 17 bases between them. In germline, CDR1 is DFQATT, CDR2 SNEGSKA (reference sequence). The CDR3 runs to 17 residues. Written as DNA, the CDR3 is TGCAGTGCTAGAGATACGATGATGGGACTCCGCACAGATACGCAGTATTTT. Its protein product is CSARDTMMGLRTDTQYF.

The rearrangement uses TRBV18 and TRBJ2-5; 8 bases fit TRBD2. The V segment lost 2 bases and the J segment 0 bases; nucleotides outside the gene matches: 5. Germline loops: CDR1 KGHSH, CDR2 LQKENI. The CDR3 covers 16 residues. CDR3: CASSPKTSGDQETQYF. The CDR3 coding sequence is TGTGCCAGCTCACCAAAAACTAGCGGAGACCAAGAGACCCAGTACTTC.

This clonotype was counted only a few times. The J gene is TRBJ2-1, the V gene TRBV7-3; 11 nucleotides align to TRBD2. J lost 2 bases, V lost 4 bases, and 4 bases had no gene match. Germline CDR1 and CDR2: SGHTA and FQGTGA. There are 16 residues in the CDR3. The CDR3 protein is CASSSVSGGAYNEQFF. CDR3 bases: TGTGCCAGCAGCTCCGTTAGCGGGGGGGCCTACAATGAGCAGTTCTTC.

In this sample, this clonotype turned up a few times. This chain uses TRBV12-3 or TRBV12-4 with TRBJ1-1; D is ambiguous. This CDR3 is built from 17 residues. V gave up 3 bases and J gave up 1 base, with 18 bases separating them. CDR3 protein: CASSFPPSRRENTEAFF. The CDR3 nucleotides are TGTGCCAGCAGTTTCCCCCCCTCTAGACGGGAGAACACTGAAGCTTTCTTT.